This TCR beta chain was sequenced for a study of regulatory T cells in long-lasting Graves disease. Comment on this clonotype: Antigen specificity is unknown.

Time point here: persistent/refractory GD, antithyroid drugs over 5 years with positive TRAb. PBMC-derived RNA was used for the TCR library. Graves' disease was diagnosed by American Thyroid Association guidelines. In germline, CDR1 is SGHVS, CDR2 FQNEAQ. This CDR3 comprises 17 residues. Trimming took 4 bases from V and 3 from J; bases not matched to a gene: 11. To make TCR beta libraries, researchers used iRepertoire HTBI primers and Arm-PCR of CDR3 regions. Per the original data handling: Samples jointly harbored 60 to 70 TRBV and fewer than 15 TRBJ segments. In TCRdb, the multiplex PCR reads were re-called with MiXCR into one record per CDR3 protein. These V and J calls rely on TCRdb rather than the paper's analysis. In the table there are 310,000 or so distinct CDR3 sequences, roughly a fifth of which are singletons. Study-wide points: Authors noted too few samples as a limitation. The study found TRBV28, TRBJ1-2 and TRBJ2-5 favored in persistent disease.

The source material was peripheral blood mononuclear cells (PBMCs), sampled when the disease was refractory, from a patient treated with antithyroid drugs. The V call is TRBV7-8, the J call TRBJ2-1; 8 bases are shared with TRBD1. This clonotype originated in a female donor with Graves disease. This CDR3 is CASSSGRWTGLYNEQFF. The DNA of the CDR3 is TGTGCCAGCAGCTCGGGAAGGTGGACAGGGCTCTACAATGAGCAGTTCTTC.